The clone carrying this TCR beta chain occurred many times. The source of the sample is a study of regulatory T cells in long-lasting Graves disease. As to time point: newly diagnosed GD, antithyroid drugs for less than 3 months. From RNA extracted from PBMCs, the TCR library was made. CDR3 length equals 17 residues. V was trimmed by 2 bases and J by 0 bases, leaving 14 bases between them. Germline V gene sequence: CDR1 SGHAT, CDR2 FQNNGV. The authors built TCR beta libraries using iRepertoire HTBI primers and Arm-PCR of CDR3 regions. MiXCR, applied by TCRdb to the multiplex PCR reads, yields one record per CDR3 protein. This table has approximately 350,000 distinct CDR3 sequences, 16% appearing once. The data also belong to a second study, concerning T cells in Graves' hyperthyroidism and ophthalmopathy.

The clonotype was recovered from a man aged 40-49 years with Graves disease. The specimen was peripheral blood mononuclear cells (PBMCs), collected at new diagnosis, from a patient treated with antithyroid drugs. The chain joins TRBV11-2 to TRBJ2-1; D gene unclear. The CDR3 reads CASSLSVSSFSYNEQFF. For the CDR3, the DNA is TGTGCCAGCAGCTTATCAGTGTCTTCTTTCTCCTACAATGAGCAGTTCTTC.